The rows below give T cell receptor beta chains drawn from one sample of a study of cytomegalovirus exposure and HLA in healthy donors. The repertoire was sequenced with immunoSEQ multiplex PCR; TCRdb's copy has only in-frame clones and lacks some. The data hold 210,000 or so clones, with more than 60% observed a single time. Material: PBMCs. The receptors were gathered from a woman under 40 in good health and CMV-seropositive. CDR3s include the opening cysteine and the closing phenylalanine or tryptophan. The D gene is left open where the match is weak. Expanded clones are given a class, and other clones once, few, many or no size at all.

cdr3_aa cdr3_nt j_call v_call d_call clone_size
CASSEGDEQYF TGTGCCAGCAGTGAGGGGGACGAGCAGTACTTC TRBJ2-7 TRBV27 - -
CASSLDGSSTDTQYF TGTGCCAGCAGCTTAGATGGCAGTTCCACAGATACGCAGTATTTT TRBJ2-3 TRBV11-3 - once
CAIGEGQGYGYTF TGTGCCATCGGCGAGGGACAGGGATATGGCTACACCTTC TRBJ1-2 TRBV10-3 TRBD1 few
CASSEYRGQGEKLFF TGTGCCAGCAGTGAATATAGGGGACAGGGTGAAAAACTGTTTTTT TRBJ1-4 TRBV25-1 TRBD1 -
CASSSRLAGENIQYF TGTGCCAGCAGCTCACGGCTAGCGGGGGAAAACATTCAGTACTTC TRBJ2-4 TRBV7-2 TRBD2 -
CATSPDRGKTNEKLFF TGTGCCACCAGCCCGGACAGGGGGAAAACTAATGAAAAACTGTTTTTT TRBJ1-4 TRBV15 TRBD1 -
CAWSGGGGGQYF TGTGCCTGGAGTGGTGGAGGCGGGGGCCAGTACTTC TRBJ2-5 TRBV30 TRBD2 few
CASSLAGGETQYF TGTGCCAGCAGCTTGGCCGGGGGTGAGACCCAGTACTTC TRBJ2-5 TRBV5-4 - once
CASSVVGGDTEAFF TGTGCCAGCTCAGTGGTGGGGGGGGACACTGAAGCTTTCTTT TRBJ1-1 TRBV18 - -
CASSYGLAGGYEQYF TGTGCCAGCAGTTATGGACTAGCGGGAGGCTACGAGCAGTACTTC TRBJ2-7 TRBV2 TRBD2 -
CASRPCLDSRRDSSLHF TGCGCCAGCCGCCCCTGTTTGGACAGTCGAAGAGATTCGTCCCTCCACTTT TRBJ1-6 TRBV4-1 - -
CASNTGGPAYEQYF TGTGCCAGCAACACAGGGGGCCCTGCCTACGAGCAGTACTTC TRBJ2-7 TRBV27 TRBD1 -
CASSLSGYSGNTIYF TGTGCCAGCAGCTTATCAGGTTACTCTGGAAACACCATATATTTT TRBJ1-3 TRBV7-9 - -
CASSSPTGLSPGELFF TGCGCCAGCAGCTCCCCGACAGGCCTCTCACCCGGGGAGCTGTTTTTT TRBJ2-2 TRBV5-1 - -
CAWSVDWTGFPSAGYTF TGTGCCTGGAGTGTCGACTGGACAGGTTTTCCCTCGGCCGGCTACACCTTC TRBJ1-2 TRBV30 TRBD1 -
CASSLVGETQYF TGTGCCAGCAGCTTGGTCGGGGAGACCCAGTACTTC TRBJ2-5 TRBV5-4 - -
CASRRDRLNEQYF TGTGCCAGCCGCCGGGACAGGCTCAACGAGCAGTACTTC TRBJ2-7 TRBV11-2 TRBD1 -
CATSRGRNNQPQHF TGTGCCACATCGCGAGGGCGAAACAATCAGCCCCAGCATTTT TRBJ1-5 TRBV28 - -
CASSRRAGLMNTEAFF TGTGCCAGCAGCCGGAGGGCGGGATTAATGAACACTGAAGCTTTCTTT TRBJ1-1 TRBV7-9 - -
CAWREDGTSGNLNNEQFF TGTGCCTGGAGAGAAGACGGGACTAGCGGGAATCTCAACAATGAGCAGTTCTTC TRBJ2-1 TRBV30 TRBD2 -
CASSPRNGSSYNEQFF TGTGCCAGCAGCCCACGGAACGGGAGCTCCTACAATGAGCAGTTCTTC TRBJ2-1 TRBV5-4 - -
CASSNDSPGLAAQYF TGTGCCAGCAGCAACGACTCACCGGGACTAGCTGCGCAGTACTTC TRBJ2-7 TRBV28 TRBD2 -
CASSQDATSGVTDTQYF TGCGCCAGCAGCCAAGATGCCACTAGCGGGGTAACAGATACGCAGTATTTT TRBJ2-3 TRBV4-1 TRBD2 once
CASSVTSGGSTDTQYF TGTGCCAGCAGCGTGACTAGCGGGGGGAGCACAGATACGCAGTATTTT TRBJ2-3 TRBV7-2 TRBD2 -
CSVPLAGVSTDTQYF TGCAGCGTCCCACTAGCGGGGGTTAGCACAGATACGCAGTATTTT TRBJ2-3 TRBV29-1 TRBD2 -
CASSHRPGTGELFF TGTGCCAGCAGCCACCGCCCGGGCACCGGGGAGCTGTTTTTT TRBJ2-2 TRBV4-2 - few
CASSQIILMGTASYEQYF TGTGCCAGCAGTCAAATCATATTAATGGGGACAGCGTCCTACGAGCAGTACTTC TRBJ2-7 TRBV2 TRBD1 few
CASSSAGSPTSYEQYF TGTGCCAGCAGTTCCGCCGGTAGCCCGACTTCCTACGAGCAGTACTTC TRBJ2-7 TRBV28 - few
CASSLLAGNSETQYF TGTGCCAGCAGCTTACTAGCGGGTAATTCGGAGACCCAGTACTTC TRBJ2-5 TRBV7-3 TRBD2 -
CASSLAAGGRETQYF TGTGCCAGCAGCTTAGCGGCGGGGGGCCGGGAGACCCAGTACTTC TRBJ2-5 TRBV7-9 TRBD2 once
CASNRLAGARELFF TGTGCCAGTAATAGACTAGCGGGGGCCCGGGAGCTGTTTTTT TRBJ2-2 TRBV19 TRBD2 -